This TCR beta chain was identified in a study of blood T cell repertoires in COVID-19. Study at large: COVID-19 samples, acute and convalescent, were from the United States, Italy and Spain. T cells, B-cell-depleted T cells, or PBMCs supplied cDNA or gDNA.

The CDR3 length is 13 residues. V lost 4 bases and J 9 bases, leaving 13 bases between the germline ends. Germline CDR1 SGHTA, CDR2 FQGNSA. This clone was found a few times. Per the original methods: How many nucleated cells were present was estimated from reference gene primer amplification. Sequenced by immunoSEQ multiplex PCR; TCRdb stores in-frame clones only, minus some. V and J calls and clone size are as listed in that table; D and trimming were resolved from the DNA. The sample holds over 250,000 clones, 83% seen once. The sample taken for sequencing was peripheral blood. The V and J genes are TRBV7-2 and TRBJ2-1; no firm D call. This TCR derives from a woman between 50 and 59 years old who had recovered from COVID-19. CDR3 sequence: CASSSLPASEQFF. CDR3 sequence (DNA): TGTGCCAGCAGCTCGCTCCCCGCCAGTGAGCAGTTCTTC.